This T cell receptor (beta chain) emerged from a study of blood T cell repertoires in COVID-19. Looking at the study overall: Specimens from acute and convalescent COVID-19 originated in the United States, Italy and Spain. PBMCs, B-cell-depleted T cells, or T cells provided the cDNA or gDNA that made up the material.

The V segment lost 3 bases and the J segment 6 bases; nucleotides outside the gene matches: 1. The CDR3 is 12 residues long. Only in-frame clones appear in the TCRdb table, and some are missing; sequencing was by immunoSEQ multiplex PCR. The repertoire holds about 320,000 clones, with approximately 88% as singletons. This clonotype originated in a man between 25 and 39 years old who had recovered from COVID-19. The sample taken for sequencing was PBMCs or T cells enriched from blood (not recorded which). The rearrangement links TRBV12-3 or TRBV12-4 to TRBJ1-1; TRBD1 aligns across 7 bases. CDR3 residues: CASSFQGAEAFF. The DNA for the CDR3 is TGTGCCAGCAGTTTCCAGGGGGCTGAAGCTTTCTTT.